These 22 T cell receptor beta chains originate from one sample sequenced in a study of regulatory T cells in long-lasting Graves disease (dated by TCRdb to the early 2020s). Library preparation employed multiplex PCR. Reads for this sample came from an Illumina HiSeq 4000. To build TCR beta libraries, CDR3 regions were amplified by Arm-PCR using iRepertoire HTBI primers. TCRdb redid the processing of the public reads, applying fastp at Q25 and MiXCR, and retained in-frame beta chains. Each entry merges the rows of one CDR3 protein and shows their most common DNA and genes. The sample profile shows under 500,000 distinct CDR3 sequences; 15% to 20% of them were found once. The ten largest clones take up approximately 12% of the sample. The time point label corresponds to: newly diagnosed GD, antithyroid drugs for less than 3 months. For both TCR sequencing and RNA sequencing, RNA was extracted from PBMCs in TRIzol.

This sample was also put to use in a study of T cells in Graves' hyperthyroidism and ophthalmopathy.

Sequences were derived from peripheral blood mononuclear cells (PBMCs), sampled at new diagnosis, from a patient treated with antithyroid drugs. These receptors came from a woman in her twenties or thirties with Graves disease. Donor details come from another sample of the same person, matched by shared clones.

This clonotype was seen ten or more times. V and J are TRBV28 and TRBJ2-7, with a possible D match to TRBD2 (5 bases). The V end lost 4 bases, the J end lost 7 bases, and 8 bases lay between the germline ends. CDR1 is MDHEN, CDR2 SYDVKM, per germline. The CDR3 is 11 amino acids. The CDR3 here is CASSWRGEQYF. CDR3 DNA: TGTGCCAGCAGTTGGCGCGGGGAGCAGTACTTC.

The CDR3 loop is CASSDRVWPGVGELFF. The DNA for the CDR3 is TGTGCCAGCAGTGATAGGGTTTGGCCAGGAGTCGGGGAGCTGTTTTTT. The gene calls are TRBV6-1 and TRBJ2-2; D gene ambiguous. V gave up 3 bases and J gave up 7 bases, with 18 bases separating them. Germline assignment: CDR1 MNHNS and CDR2 SASEGT. The length of the CDR3 is 16 residues.

This sequence joins TRBV6-1 and TRBJ1-5; weak D call: TRBD1 (6 bases). CDR3 length equals 13 residues. Germline CDR1 reads MNHNS; CDR2 reads SASEGT. Trimming removed 5 bases at V and 5 bases at J, with 10 bases between. DNA for the CDR3: TGTGCCAGCAGTCTTACAGGGTATCAGCCCCAGCATTTT. Its translation is CASSLTGYQPQHF.

This clonotype occurred many times. The chain employs TRBV10-3 and TRBJ2-1, with 8 bases fitting TRBD2. This CDR3 contains 17 residues. Per the germline V gene, CDR1 is ENHRY and CDR2 is SYGVKD. J lost 3 bases, V lost 3 bases, and 10 bases had no gene match. CDR3 coding DNA: TGTGCCATCAGTGACCGTCGGGCGGGAGGCCGCTACAATGAGCAGTTCTTC. Translated, it gives CAISDRRAGGRYNEQFF.

This clonotype was counted ten times or more. V is TRBV6-1 and J is TRBJ2-3; the D is unclear. V was clipped by 6 bases and J by 2 bases, with 9 bases between them. This CDR3 has 13 residues. CDR1 is MNHNS and CDR2 is SASEGT in the germline V gene. The CDR3: CASSPQVTDTQYF. CDR3 in DNA: TGTGCCAGCAGCCCCCAGGTCACAGATACGCAGTATTTT.

The V gene is TRBV28, the J gene TRBJ2-5; perhaps TRBD2 as D (7 bases). The V gene's germline CDR1 is MDHEN and CDR2 SYDVKM. The CDR3 totals 14 residues. Deletions cut 6 bases from V and 4 bases from J, with 15 bases between. The CDR3 DNA reads as TGTGCCAGCAGCCGGGTAGGGGGGGGAGAGACCCAGTACTTC. Its protein product is CASSRVGGGETQYF.

This clonotype was picked up many times. This chain joins TRBV27 and TRBJ2-3; 16 bases fit TRBD2. This CDR3 has 19 residues. CDR1 MNHEY and CDR2 SMNVEV come from the germline V gene (reference sequence). The V gene end was trimmed by 6 bases and the J gene end by 0 bases; junction bases not matched to a gene: 9. In nucleotides, the CDR3 is TGTGCCAGCAGCTCCTGGGGACTAGCGGGGGGGGATAGCACAGATACGCAGTATTTT. Translated, it gives CASSSWGLAGGDSTDTQYF.

This clonotype was seen repeatedly, ten times or more. This chain connects TRBV20-1 to TRBJ2-1; D may be TRBD2 (7 bases). The CDR3 has 14 amino acids. Trimming cost V 4 bases and J 5 bases, with 15 bases left between them. Germline V lookup: CDR1 DFQATT, CDR2 SNEGSKA (reference sequence). The DNA for the CDR3 is TGCAGTGCTACAAATGAGGGGGGGGACAATGAGCAGTTCTTC. Its translation: CSATNEGGDNEQFF.

This rearrangement joins TRBV7-3 to TRBJ2-5; D gene ambiguous. Trimming took 8 bases from V and 2 from J, leaving 12 bases between them. The germline V gene has CDR1 SGHTA and CDR2 FQGTGA. This CDR3 is built from 13 residues. CDR3 nucleotide sequence: TGTGCCAGCGGTTTGGGTGGTCAAGAGACCCAGTACTTC. This gives the protein CASGLGGQETQYF.

This clonotype was recorded at least ten times. This chain links TRBV3-1 with TRBJ2-2; D is undetermined. The V gene lost 4 bases and the J gene lost 6 bases, with 12 bases spanning the gap. The length of the CDR3 is 14 residues. Germline CDR1 and CDR2: LGHDT and YNNKEL (reference sequence). CDR3 in DNA: TGTGCCAGCAGCCGATTAACGAGTTCCGGGGAGCTGTTTTTT. Protein product: CASSRLTSSGELFF.

The DNA for the CDR3 is TGTGCCACCAGACTAGCGGCCGTCGGCGATACGCAGTATTTT. It specifies CATRLAAVGDTQYF. The gene calls are TRBV27 and TRBJ2-3; 9 bases are a match to TRBD2. Unmatched junction bases numbered 11, after V lost 10 bases and J lost 6 bases. CDR1 MNHEY and CDR2 SMNVEV come from the germline V gene (reference sequence). The CDR3 is made up of 14 amino acids.

The chain links TRBV6-5 to TRBJ2-1, with 9 bases aligning to TRBD2. The CDR3 consists of 14 residues. The trim removed 4 bases at V and 9 bases at J, leaving 7 bases unmatched. Germline CDR1 and CDR2: MNHEY and SVGAGI. The CDR3 DNA sequence: TGTGCCAGCAGTTTCTTAGCGGGAGTTAGTGAGCAGTTCTTC. It codes for CASSFLAGVSEQFF.

J is TRBJ1-3 and V is TRBV7-9, with TRBD1 matching over 8 bases. From germline, CDR1 is SEHNR and CDR2 FQNEAQ (reference sequence). V gave up 2 bases and J gave up 1 base; unmatched junction bases: 7. The CDR3 has 17 residues. CDR3 loop: CASSLWGTGTSGNTIYF. CDR3 DNA: TGTGCCAGCAGCTTATGGGGGACAGGTACTTCTGGAAACACCATATATTTT.

The chain employs TRBV6-2 or TRBV6-3 and TRBJ1-5, with D unclear. CDR1 MNHEY and CDR2 SVGEGT come from the germline V gene. The CDR3 sequence is 16 residues long. With 1 base removed from V and 0 bases from J, the gap between germline ends came to 10 bases. The CDR3 DNA follows: TGTGCCAGCAGTTACTGGAGACCCTATAGCAATCAGCCCCAGCATTTT. The encoded protein is CASSYWRPYSNQPQHF.

About this clonotype: The junction differs from germline at one of its ends, possibly a read error. The V gene is TRBV20-1, the J gene TRBJ1-5, with TRBD1 as a possible D gene (6 bases). This CDR3 has 13 residues. Germline V CDR1 and CDR2: DFQATT, SNEGSKA (reference sequence). CDR3 coding DNA: TGCAGTGTTAGACAGGATAGCAATCAGCCCCAGCATTTT. Protein: CSVRQDSNQPQHF.

This chain connects TRBV14 to TRBJ2-3; D is perhaps TRBD2 (5 bases). In germline, CDR1 is SGHDN, CDR2 FVKESK. The CDR3 contains 16 residues. Trimming shortened V by 4 bases and J by 4 bases, and 18 bases separated the two germline ends. The CDR3 protein is CASSLYRPGLADTQYF. The CDR3 DNA reads as TGTGCCAGCAGCCTTTATAGACCCGGACTCGCAGATACGCAGTATTTT.

The chain employs TRBV29-1 and TRBJ1-2; D remains unclear. Trimming cost V 5 bases and J 12 bases, with 22 bases left between them. The length of the CDR3 is 13 residues. Germline CDR1 and CDR2: SQVTM and ANQGSEA. The CDR3 sequence: CSVHVWELSQHTF. For the CDR3, the DNA is TGCAGCGTTCATGTCTGGGAACTGTCTCAGCACACCTTC. The variable domain in full, completed from reference TRBV29-1 and TRBJ1-2, reads SAVISQKPSRDICQRGTSLTIQCQVDSQVTMMFWYRQQPGQSLTLIATANQGSEATYESGFVIDKFPISRPNLTFSTLTVSNMSPEDSSIYLCSVHVWELSQHTFGSGTRLTVV.

This clonotype was picked up many times. This chain uses TRBV18 with TRBJ1-2, with D possibly being TRBD1 (5 bases). The CDR3 sequence is 16 residues long. Germline V gene lookup returns CDR1 KGHSH and CDR2 LQKENI. Trimming took 3 bases from V and 5 from J, leaving 19 bases between them. The CDR3 region has the DNA TGTGCCAGCTCACCCGAACAGGCCCAGGGAGGTTATGGCTACACCTTC. Amino acid sequence: CASSPEQAQGGYGYTF.

In its sample, this clonotype was seen many times. The chain couples TRBV18 to TRBJ1-4; D is unclear. Germline loops: CDR1 KGHSH, CDR2 LQKENI. The V end was cut by 3 bases, the J end by 7 bases, with 9 bases between. CDR3 length: 13 residues. The CDR3 DNA follows: TGTGCCAGCTCACCCCTCAAAACTGAAAAACTGTTTTTT. It codes for CASSPLKTEKLFF.

This clonotype has a handful of counts. The chain has TRBV6-1 and TRBJ1-4, with 11 bases identical to TRBD1. The CDR3 length is 14 residues. The ends lost 8 bases at V and 8 bases at J; junction bases unmatched: 7. Germline assignment: CDR1 MNHNS and CDR2 SASEGT. The DNA of the CDR3 is TGTGCCAGCCGCTCGGGGACAGGGGGGGAAAAACTGTTTTTT. Protein: CASRSGTGGEKLFF.

This clonotype was observed at least ten times. The chain combines TRBV5-1 with TRBJ2-3; 8 bases fit TRBD2. The CDR3 sequence is 18 residues long. CDR1 is SGHRS and CDR2 is YFSETQ in the germline V gene. The J segment lost 0 bases and the V segment lost 1 base, leaving 10 bases of the junction unmatched. The CDR3 spells CASSLRSLLAGSTDTQYF. The DNA for the CDR3 is TGCGCCAGCAGCTTGCGCAGTCTTCTAGCGGGCAGCACAGATACGCAGTATTTT.

This clonotype showed up many times. The rearrangement uses TRBV12-3 or TRBV12-4 and TRBJ2-7; weak D call: TRBD1 (6 bases). Trimming shortened V by 3 bases and J by 1 base, and 10 bases separated the two germline ends. CDR3 length: 14 amino acids. CDR3 region: CASSLIQGSYEQYF. Written as DNA, the CDR3 is TGTGCCAGCAGTTTGATCCAGGGGTCCTACGAGCAGTACTTC.